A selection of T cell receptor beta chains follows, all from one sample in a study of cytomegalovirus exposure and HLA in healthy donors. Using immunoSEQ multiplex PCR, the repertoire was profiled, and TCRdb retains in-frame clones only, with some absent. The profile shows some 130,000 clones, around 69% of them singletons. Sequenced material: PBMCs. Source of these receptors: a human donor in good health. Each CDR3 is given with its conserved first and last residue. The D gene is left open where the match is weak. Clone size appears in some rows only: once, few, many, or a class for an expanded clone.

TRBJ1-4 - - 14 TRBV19 TGTGCCAGTAGCGTGGCAGGGACTAATGAAAAACTGTTTTTT CASSVAGTNEKLFF
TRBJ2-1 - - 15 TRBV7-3 TGTGCCAGCAGCTCAGGACTTGGCTCCTACAATGAGCAGTTCTTC CASSSGLGSYNEQFF
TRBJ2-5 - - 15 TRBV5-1 TGCGCCAGCAGCTTACAGATCGGGGGTCAAGAGACCCAGTACTTC CASSLQIGGQETQYF
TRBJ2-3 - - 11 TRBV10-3 TGTGCCATCAGTGAGACAGGCCAGCAGTATTTT CAISETGQQYF
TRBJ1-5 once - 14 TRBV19 TGTGCCAGTAGAGTCCTCAGGGGTCGTCAGCCCCAGCATTTT CASRVLRGRQPQHF
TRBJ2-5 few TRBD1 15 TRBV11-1 TGTGCCAGCAGCTACTACAGGGGTGGCCAAGAGACCCAGTACTTC CASSYYRGGQETQYF
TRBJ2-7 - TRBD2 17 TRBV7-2 TGTGCCAGCAGCTTAGCGGGACTAGCGGGAGGGGACTACGAGCAGTACTTC CASSLAGLAGGDYEQYF
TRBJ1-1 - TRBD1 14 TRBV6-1 TGTGCCAGCCTCAGTTCGACAGGGGAAGCTGAAGCTTTCTTT CASLSSTGEAEAFF
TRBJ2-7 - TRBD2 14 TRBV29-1 TGCAGCGTTGCGGGCACCGGGACTACCTACGAGCAGTACTTC CSVAGTGTTYEQYF
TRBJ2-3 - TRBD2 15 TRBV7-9 TGTGCCAGCAGCTTCACTAGCGACCGGGCAGATACGCAGTATTTT CASSFTSDRADTQYF
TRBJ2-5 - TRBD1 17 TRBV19 TGTGCCAGTAGTCTTACGACAGGGAGCCCCGCAAAAGAGACCCAGTACTTC CASSLTTGSPAKETQYF
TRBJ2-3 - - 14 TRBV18 TGTGCCAGCTCACCAGGCTCGAGCACAGATACGCAGTATTTT CASSPGSSTDTQYF
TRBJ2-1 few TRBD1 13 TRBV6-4 TGTGCCAGCAGTAGGACAGGCAACAATGAGCAGTTCTTC CASSRTGNNEQFF
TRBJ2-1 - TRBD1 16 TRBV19 TGTGCCAGTAGTCCCCGGAGGGACAGGGGATACAATGAGCAGTTCTTC CASSPRRDRGYNEQFF
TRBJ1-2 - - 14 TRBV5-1 TGCGCCAGCAGCTTGGAGGGGACAAATTATGGCTACACCTTC CASSLEGTNYGYTF
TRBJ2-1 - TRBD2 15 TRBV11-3 TGTGCCAGCAGCTTGGGGACTAGCGAAGCAAATGAGCAGTTCTTC CASSLGTSEANEQFF
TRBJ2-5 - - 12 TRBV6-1 TGTGCCAGCGTGTGGGAGAGACTAGCCCAGTACTTC CASVWERLAQYF
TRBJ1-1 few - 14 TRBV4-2 TGTGCCAGCAGCCAAGATTTCGGGGACACTGAAGCTTTCTTT CASSQDFGDTEAFF
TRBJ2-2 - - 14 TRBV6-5 TGTGCAGCTAGACTTGAGTCCGACACCGGGGAGCTGTTTTTT CAARLESDTGELFF
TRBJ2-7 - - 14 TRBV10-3 TGTGCCATCAGATCAGGTGGGGGCACCTACGAGCAGTACTTC CAIRSGGGTYEQYF
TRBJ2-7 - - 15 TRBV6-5 TGTGCCAGCAGTTACTCTGGGGGCCAGGGAGTAGAGCAGTACTTC CASSYSGGQGVEQYF
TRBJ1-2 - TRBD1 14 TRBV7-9 TGTGCCAGCAGCTTGGTAGAGGGGGCGGATGGCTACACCTTC CASSLVEGADGYTF
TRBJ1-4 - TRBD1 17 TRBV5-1 TGCGCCAGCAGCTTGGAAAAGGGACAGGGGTTTGGGGAAAAACTGTTTTTT CASSLEKGQGFGEKLFF
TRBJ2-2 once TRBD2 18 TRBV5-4 TGTGCCAGCAGGAGGATCGGGACTAGCGGGAGAGGAGCCGGGGAGCTGTTTTTT CASRRIGTSGRGAGELFF
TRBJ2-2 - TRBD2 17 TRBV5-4 TGTGCCAGCAGCTTGAGACCGGGACTAGCGGCCACCGGGGAGCTGTTTTTT CASSLRPGLAATGELFF
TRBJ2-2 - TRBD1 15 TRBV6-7 TGTGCCAGCAGTTCAACGACAGGGGGCACCGGGGAGCTGTTTTTT CASSSTTGGTGELFF
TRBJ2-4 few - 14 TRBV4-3 TGCGCCAGCAGCCAAGATTCGACCGGGATTATTCAGTACTTC CASSQDSTGIIQYF
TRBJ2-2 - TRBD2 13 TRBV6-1 TGTGCCAGCCGATCCACTAGCGTCGGGGGGCTGTTTTTT CASRSTSVGGLFF
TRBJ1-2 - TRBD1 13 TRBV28 TGTGCCAGCAGGTGGACAGGGTACTATGGCTACACCTTC CASRWTGYYGYTF
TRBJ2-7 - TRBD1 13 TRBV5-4 TGTGCCAGCAGCTTTTGGACAGGGGGCGAGCAGTACTTC CASSFWTGGEQYF
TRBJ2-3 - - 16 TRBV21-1 TGTGCATACGACTTTATGACTGAGCGGGAGTCAGATACGCAGTATTTT CAYDFMTERESDTQYF
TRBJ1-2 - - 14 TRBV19 TGTGCCAGTTCAACCCAGGGGCTATCCTATGGCTACACCTTC CASSTQGLSYGYTF
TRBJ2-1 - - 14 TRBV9 TGTGCCAGTAGCGTCGGTGGAACTAGCCATGAGCAGTTCTTC CASSVGGTSHEQFF
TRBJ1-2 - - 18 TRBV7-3 TGTGCCAGCAGCTTAAGCGTCCGACTCCCCCCACCCTCCTATGGCTACACCTTC CASSLSVRLPPPSYGYTF
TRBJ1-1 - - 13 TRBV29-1 TGCAGCGTTGCAGGGTGGATGAACACTGAAGCTTTCTTT CSVAGWMNTEAFF
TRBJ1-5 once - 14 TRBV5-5 TGTGCCAGCAGCTGGGGAGGGGTCAATCAGCCCCAGCATTTT CASSWGGVNQPQHF
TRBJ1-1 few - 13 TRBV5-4 TGTGCCAGCAGCTTGGATACGGGGGGAGAAGCTTTCTTT CASSLDTGGEAFF
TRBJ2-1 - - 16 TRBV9 TGTGCCAGCAGCGTAGGCGGGGCCCAGATTAACAATGAGCAGTTCTTC CASSVGGAQINNEQFF
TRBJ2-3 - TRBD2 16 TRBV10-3 TGTGCCATCAGGATGCATAGCGGGGGGGTTACAGATACGCAGTATTTT CAIRMHSGGVTDTQYF
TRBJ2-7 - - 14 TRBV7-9 TGTTCCAGCAGCTTAGCAGGCGGGGTCTACGAGCAGTACTTC CSSSLAGGVYEQYF
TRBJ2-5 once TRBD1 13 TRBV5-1 TGCGCCAGCAGCTTAACAGGGGATGAGACCCAGTACTTC CASSLTGDETQYF
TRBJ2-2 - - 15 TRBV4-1 TGCGCCAGCAGCCAAGACAGGGCCTCCACCGGGGAGCTGTTTTTT CASSQDRASTGELFF
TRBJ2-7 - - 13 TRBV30 TGTGCCTGGAGTCAACAGTATTCCTACGAGCAGTACTTC CAWSQQYSYEQYF
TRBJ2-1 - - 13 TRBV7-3 TGTGCCAGCCGCGGGGGCGCCTCCAATGAGCAGTTCTTC CASRGGASNEQFF
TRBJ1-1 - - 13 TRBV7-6 TGTGCCAGCAGCTTAGGAGGTGGGACTGAAGCTTTCTTT CASSLGGGTEAFF